A single sample gave rise to the 27 T cell receptor beta chains below, sequenced in a study of a mutant IDH1 vaccine in newly diagnosed glioma. The table came from immunoSEQ multiplex PCR; TCRdb's copy has only in-frame clones and leaves some out. The sample contains 20,000 to 25,000 clones, 70% of which appear only once. What these receptors recognize is not known. Time point here: week 11, during vaccination. In every dose of vaccine, 300 ug of mutant IDH1 20-mer peptide was given alongside topical imiquimod. The specimen comprised peripheral blood mononuclear cells (PBMCs), sampled from a glioma patient whose treatment included an IDH1 peptide vaccine. The receptors were sampled from a man aged 18 to 35 with glioma. Some clones in this sample may be carry-over from other donors' samples.

This clone was observed a few times. The chain employs TRBV4-1 and TRBJ1-2; 7 bases agree with TRBD1. Per germline, CDR1 MGHRA and CDR2 YSYEKL. V gave up 4 bases and J gave up 4 bases; unmatched junction bases: 3. This CDR3 is 13 amino acids long. The CDR3 region has the DNA TGCGCCAGCAGCCCACAGGGGCTCTATGGCTACACCTTC. Translation: CASSPQGLYGYTF.

This chain joins TRBV19 and TRBJ1-1; D perhaps matches TRBD1 (6 bases). The CDR3 consists of 17 residues. Germline V gene data show CDR1 as LNHDA and CDR2 as SQIVND (reference sequence). Trimming pared 4 bases from V and 3 bases from J, leaving 21 bases between. This CDR3 reads CASSNLLGGGQDTEAFF. CDR3 nucleotide sequence: TGTGCCAGTAGTAACCTCCTCGGGGGGGGGCAGGACACTGAAGCTTTCTTT.

This clone was observed once. This chain connects TRBV7-8 to TRBJ1-1, with 7 nucleotides matching TRBD1. The J segment lost 0 bases and the V segment lost 2 bases, leaving 3 bases of the junction unmatched. The germline V gene has CDR1 SGHVS and CDR2 FQNEAQ. The CDR3 loop spans 15 amino acids. The CDR3 coding sequence is TGTGCCAGCAGCTTAAACAGGGGCCTGAACACTGAAGCTTTCTTT. Translated, it gives CASSLNRGLNTEAFF.

The CDR3 DNA follows: TGTGCCAGCAGTTTGCGGGGGGACAATGAGCAGTTCTTC. It encodes CASSLRGDNEQFF. The chain carries TRBV27 and TRBJ2-1; the match to TRBD2 covers 8 bases. The J segment lost 5 bases and the V segment lost 3 bases, leaving 0 bases of the junction unmatched. The CDR3 sequence is 13 residues long. The germline V gene has CDR1 MNHEY and CDR2 SMNVEV (reference sequence).

The CDR3 reads CASSYVAGGGNEQFF. DNA of the CDR3: TGTGCCAGCAGTTATGTAGCGGGAGGTGGCAATGAGCAGTTCTTC. The genes are TRBV6-5 and TRBJ2-1; TRBD2 matches at 10 bases. The CDR3 covers 15 residues. Trimming at V came to 3 bases and at J to 6 bases, leaving 5 bases not matched to a gene. Germline V gene sequence: CDR1 MNHEY, CDR2 SVGAGI.

This clone was seen a handful of times. The V and J genes are TRBV29-1 and TRBJ1-2; D unclear. Germline-derived CDR1 and CDR2 are SQVTM and ANQGSEA. This CDR3 contains 13 residues. Trimming removed 3 bases at V and 3 bases at J, with 11 bases between. CDR3: CSVDGRNDYGYTF. The DNA for the CDR3 is TGCAGCGTTGACGGGCGGAACGACTATGGCTACACCTTC.

For the CDR3, the DNA is TGTGCCAGCAGCTTATGGGGACAGCCTAGGGGCAAAAACATTCAGTACTTC. Its protein product is CASSLWGQPRGKNIQYF. The chain has TRBV7-9 and TRBJ2-4; 7 bases are a match to TRBD1. The CDR3 extends over 17 amino acids. V lost 2 bases, J lost 3 bases, and 10 bases stayed unmatched. The germline V gene encodes CDR1 SEHNR and CDR2 FQNEAQ (reference sequence).

The CDR3 sequence is CASSRKGVTNEKLFF. CDR3 DNA sequence: TGTGCCAGCAGTCGCAAGGGGGTGACTAATGAAAAACTGTTTTTT. The rearrangement joins TRBV6-5 to TRBJ1-4; D possibly corresponds to TRBD1 (6 bases). The CDR3 is made up of 15 amino acids. Germline V gene data show CDR1 as MNHEY and CDR2 as SVGAGI. Deletions cut 5 bases from V and 2 bases from J, with 12 bases between.

The chain combines TRBV10-3 with TRBJ2-7, with 8 positions matching TRBD1. After removal of 7 bases from V and 6 bases from J, the junction contained 14 bases not matched to a gene. Per germline, CDR1 ENHRY and CDR2 SYGVKD. The CDR3 is made up of 15 amino acids. CDR3 in amino acids: CAINNGQGAFVEQYF. CDR3 in DNA: TGTGCCATCAACAACGGACAGGGCGCGTTCGTCGAGCAGTACTTC.

V and J are TRBV4-3 and TRBJ1-1, with D unclear. V gave up 0 bases and J gave up 3 bases, with 14 bases separating them. CDR1 and CDR2 (germline): LGHNA, YSLEER. The CDR3 loop spans 16 amino acids. The CDR3 spells CASSQEVAGPDTEAFF. The CDR3 bases are TGCGCCAGCAGCCAAGAGGTAGCAGGTCCGGACACTGAAGCTTTCTTT.

The CDR3 nucleotides read TGTGCCAGCAGCTTACCGCACGGGAACACTGAAGCTTTCTTT. The encoded protein is CASSLPHGNTEAFF. The chain uses TRBV13 and TRBJ1-1; no firm D call. In germline, CDR1 is PRHDT, CDR2 FYEKMQ (reference sequence). V was clipped by 2 bases and J by 1 base, with 8 bases between them. The CDR3 has 14 residues.

The chain joins TRBV2 to TRBJ1-5; D not certain. V shed 7 bases and J shed 2 bases, with 12 bases lying between them. This CDR3 region has 14 residues. Germline CDR1 SNHLY, CDR2 FYNNEI. CDR3 loop: CASTPFLGNQPQHF. The CDR3 DNA is TGTGCCAGCACCCCCTTCCTAGGCAATCAGCCCCAGCATTTT.

The rearrangement joins TRBV7-9 to TRBJ2-7; 12 positions match TRBD1. V dropped 4 bases and J dropped 6; count of bases not matched to a gene: 4. The CDR3 is 14 residues long. Germline V gene data show CDR1 as SEHNR and CDR2 as FQNEAQ (reference sequence). The CDR3 sequence is CASSSRDRGREQYF. In DNA, the CDR3 is TGTGCCAGCAGCTCTCGGGACAGGGGGCGCGAGCAGTACTTC.

The chain employs TRBV30 and TRBJ1-2; 9 bases match TRBD1. Germline CDR1 and CDR2: GTSNPN and SVGIG (reference sequence). J gave up 5 bases and V 0 bases, and 13 bases lay outside the gene matches. CDR3 length equals 17 residues. The CDR3 loop is CAWSVSYPSTGGYGYTF. The CDR3 DNA follows: TGTGCCTGGAGTGTATCCTACCCTTCGACAGGGGGGTATGGCTACACCTTC.

V and J are TRBV7-2 and TRBJ1-1, with unresolved D. Germline V lookup: CDR1 SGHTA, CDR2 FQGNSA. This CDR3 is built from 14 residues. Trimming left V 0 bases short and J 4 bases short, with 9 bases between. DNA for the CDR3: TGTGCCAGCAGCTTAGCCGGAGGGTTCACTGAAGCTTTCTTT. Residues: CASSLAGGFTEAFF. Looking up the rest from reference TRBV7-2 and TRBJ1-1 gives the full variable domain: GAGVSQSPSNKVTEKGKDVELRCDPISGHTALYWYRQSLGQGLEFLIYFQGNSAPDKSGLPSDRFSAERTGGSVSTLTIQRTQQEDSAVYLCASSLAGGFTEAFFGQGTRLTVV.

The chain joins TRBV29-1 to TRBJ2-5; D uncertain. The V gene's germline CDR1 is SQVTM and CDR2 ANQGSEA. This CDR3 is 13 amino acids long. V was cut by 5 bases and J by 6 bases, with 16 bases left in between. The CDR3 protein is CSVPGLEVQTQYF. The CDR3 region has the DNA TGCAGCGTTCCGGGCCTAGAAGTGCAGACCCAGTACTTC.

The V call is TRBV2, the J call TRBJ2-7, with 8 bases identical to TRBD1. Trimming removed 7 bases from V and 3 bases from J; junction bases left unmatched: 14. The CDR3 extends over 16 amino acids. Germline CDR1 and CDR2: SNHLY and FYNNEI. The CDR3 loop reads CASTYSRGTGGYEQYF. For the CDR3, the DNA is TGTGCCAGCACCTACAGTCGTGGGACAGGAGGCTACGAGCAGTACTTC.

This chain uses TRBV30 with TRBJ1-2; 8 bases are shared with TRBD1. The trim removed 3 bases at V and 4 bases at J, leaving 4 bases unmatched. The germline V gene encodes CDR1 GTSNPN and CDR2 SVGIG (reference sequence). This CDR3 comprises 13 residues. This CDR3 reads CAWSRDRPYGYTF. The CDR3, as DNA: TGTGCCTGGAGCAGGGACAGGCCCTATGGCTACACCTTC. Full variable domain (rest looked up from reference TRBV30 and TRBJ1-2): SQTIHQWPATLVQPVGSPLSLECTVEGTSNPNLYWYRQAAGRGLQLLFYSVGIGQISSEVPQNLSASRPQDRQFILSSKKLLLSDSGFYLCAWSRDRPYGYTFGSGTRLTVV.

The chain uses TRBV27 and TRBJ2-3; D perhaps matches TRBD1 (6 bases). The CDR3 consists of 15 residues. V gave up 4 bases and J gave up 4 bases, with 15 bases separating them. The germline V gene has CDR1 MNHEY and CDR2 SMNVEV (reference sequence). CDR3 loop: CASSSGTPFADTQYF. The CDR3 DNA sequence: TGTGCCAGCAGTTCCGGGACACCATTCGCAGATACGCAGTATTTT.

The chain joins TRBV18 to TRBJ1-3; no firm D call. This CDR3 is built from 15 residues. The germline V and J ends were trimmed by 3 bases and 0 bases, with 9 bases remaining between them. Germline CDR1 KGHSH, CDR2 LQKENI. The CDR3 coding sequence is TGTGCCAGCTCACCTCAAACCAACTCTGGAAACACCATATATTTT. Translated, it gives CASSPQTNSGNTIYF. Full variable domain (outside the CDR3, taken from reference TRBV18 and TRBJ1-3): NAGVMQNPRHLVRRRGQEARLRCSPMKGHSHVYWYRQLPEEGLKFMVYLQKENIIDESGMPKERFSAEFPKEGPSILRIQQVVRGDSAAYFCASSPQTNSGNTIYFGEGSWLTVV.

This clone showed up just a few times. The same CDR3 can be traced to other DNA sequences in this sample. V gene TRBV7-8 combines with J gene TRBJ2-7, with TRBD2 matching 8 bases. From germline, CDR1 is SGHVS and CDR2 FQNEAQ. CDR3 length equals 15 residues. With 3 bases clipped from V and 1 base from J, the junction kept 5 bases outside the gene matches. The CDR3 DNA reads TGTGCCAGCAGCTTGTGGAGCGGGGGATCCTACGAGCAGTACTTC. As protein: CASSLWSGGSYEQYF. Supplemented by reference TRBV7-8 and TRBJ2-7, the full variable domain reads GAGVSQSPRYKVAKRGQDVALRCDPISGHVSLFWYQQALGQGPEFLTYFQNEAQLDKSGLPSDRFFAERPEGSVSTLKIQRTQQEDSAVYLCASSLWSGGSYEQYFGPGTRLTVT.

The rearrangement uses TRBV27 and TRBJ1-3; D possibly corresponds to TRBD1 (5 bases). Deletions cut 0 bases from V and 4 bases from J, with 10 bases between. The CDR3 is 15 residues long. The germline V gene encodes CDR1 MNHEY and CDR2 SMNVEV (reference sequence). CDR3 protein: CASSLSGRGGNTIYF. CDR3 bases: TGTGCCAGCAGTTTATCGGGGAGGGGCGGAAACACCATATATTTT.

This chain uses TRBV2 with TRBJ1-5; D unresolved. CDR1 is SNHLY and CDR2 is FYNNEI in the germline V gene. The CDR3 contains 17 residues. Trimming took 6 bases from V and 3 from J, leaving 21 bases between them. The chain's CDR3 is CASSPGGGEKDNQPQHF. DNA for the CDR3: TGTGCCAGCAGCCCGGGTGGAGGAGAAAAGGACAATCAGCCCCAGCATTTT. The entire variable domain, with the rest obtained from reference TRBV2 and TRBJ1-5, is as follows: EPEVTQTPSHQVTQMGQEVILRCVPISNHLYFYWYRQILGQKVEFLVSFYNNEISEKSEIFDDQFSVERPDGSNFTLKIRSTKLEDSAMYFCASSPGGGEKDNQPQHFGDGTRLSIL.

This clone turned up a few times. The chain links TRBV6-5 to TRBJ2-7; D is ambiguous. V shed 5 bases and J shed 2 bases, with 10 bases lying between them. The V gene's germline CDR1 is MNHEY and CDR2 SVGAGI. The length of the CDR3 is 13 residues. The CDR3 sequence is CASSLMSTYEQYF. The CDR3 nucleotides are TGTGCCAGCAGTCTTATGTCGACCTACGAGCAGTACTTC.

V gene TRBV19 combines with J gene TRBJ2-5; 8 bases fit TRBD1. Germline CDR1 is LNHDA and CDR2 is SQIVND (reference sequence). CDR3 length equals 15 residues. V lost 4 bases, J lost 0 bases, and 4 bases stayed unmatched. The CDR3 nucleotides read TGTGCCAGTAGTACGAGGACAGGGTACCAAGAGACCCAGTACTTC. Translating it yields CASSTRTGYQETQYF.

Only a few counts were recorded for this clone. V and J are TRBV9 and TRBJ2-5, with 9 bases aligning to TRBD1. Germline V gives CDR1 SGDLS, CDR2 YYNGEE. This CDR3 contains 14 residues. The trim removed 6 bases at V and 4 bases at J, leaving 7 bases unmatched. CDR3 loop: CASTRQGEGETQYF. The CDR3 region has the DNA TGTGCCAGCACCCGACAGGGGGAAGGAGAGACCCAGTACTTC.

There are a few counts of this clone. The chain employs TRBV4-2 and TRBJ1-1; no firm D call. CDR3 length: 15 residues. Germline V lookup: CDR1 LGHNA, CDR2 YNFKEQ. Deletions cut 6 bases from V and 1 base from J, with 15 bases between. The CDR3 DNA reads as TGTGCCAGCAGTTTTTCGACCTCGGCGAACACTGAAGCTTTCTTT. Translation: CASSFSTSANTEAFF.